This T cell receptor (beta chain) was documented in a study of glioma-infiltrating T cells after dendritic cell vaccination (dated by TCRdb to about 2016). General notes on the study: The cohort included some 15 glioblastoma patients drawn from Phase I and II dendritic cell vaccination trials, of whom 9 were newly diagnosed and 6 had recurrent disease. Autologous tumor lysate-pulsed dendritic cell vaccination was administered to the patients between about 2003 and 2012. The vaccine was prepared from monocyte-derived dendritic cells that were cultured for seven days with IL-4 and GM-CSF and then pulsed overnight with autologous tumor lysate. Each patient was given three intradermal dendritic cell vaccine injections, spaced two weeks apart, in the arm below the axilla. In glioblastoma patients vaccinated with dendritic cells, deep sequencing of TCR beta CDR3 regions served to measure tumor-infiltrating lymphocyte content and to compare repertoires between tumor and blood. Survival after dendritic cell vaccination was correlated with TCR sequencing metrics, including TIL content and tumor-blood repertoire overlap.

TCRB CDR3 regions were amplified from 1.5 to 2.5 ug genomic DNA, or all available DNA if less, using the immunoSEQ assay. The multiplex PCR employed 60 forward primers targeting TCR V beta segments and 13 reverse primers targeting J beta segments. To estimate the number of reads per starting template, synthetic control templates were added to each sample at limiting dilution. The Illumina HiSeq System generated sequencing reads of 87 bp. From the authors' description of their analysis: PCR and sequencing errors were removed by a nearest neighbor algorithm that merged closely related sequences. TCR overlap was defined as the percentage of unique tumor TCR beta sequences that were also present in the same patient's peripheral blood. Held by TCRdb, this immuneACCESS table contains in-frame sequences only and omits some clones. Under half of the omission traces to an unresolved V gene where checked; the cause of the rest is unknown. Clone size and the V and J calls come from that table; the DNA yielded D and trimming. A total of approximately 3,800 clones appear in this sample, roughly 92% of them only once. The biggest ten clones account for around 6% of the sample.

Worth noting for this clone: The clone's antigen remains unknown. The input lacks base qualities; no much larger clone sits a single base away.

Selection of patients required sufficient residual fresh-frozen tumor tissue and over two years of available survival data. An isocitrate dehydrogenase mutation was not carried by any of the glioblastoma patients, although molecular status was otherwise variable. PBMC were collected before vaccination, two weeks after the third vaccination, and at tumor progression when it occurred. The Qiagen DNeasy Blood extraction Kit was used to extract genomic DNA. The CDR3 holds 15 amino acids from the cysteine to the phenylalanine. This entry keeps only the CDR3 DNA: 45 bases, framed from base 1. CDR1 and CDR2 are drawn from the germline V gene (reference sequence): MNHEY, SMNVEV. V lost 5 bases and J lost 5 bases, and the count of bases not matched to a germline gene is 8. Results the study describes overall, beyond this receptor: The cohort was small and heterogeneous, and full blood and tumor sets were available for few patients, with initial-recurrent tumor pairs available for even fewer patients. No direct relationship between TCR clonality and survival was found, suggesting that a diverse polyclonal response may matter. After dendritic cell vaccination, a higher estimated pretreatment TIL content predicted longer time to progression and longer overall survival. The three-group TCR overlap response model was characterized as speculative, and prospective validation of the model was stated to be required.

The sequenced sample was blood, obtained before dendritic cell vaccination. The V gene is TRBV27 and the J gene is TRBJ2-1, with 8 middle bases fitting TRBD2. This clonotype was obtained from a human donor with glioblastoma. The encoded CDR3 is CASSITKRGHNEQFF. At the DNA level, the sequence is TGTGCCAGCAGTATTACGAAGCGGGGGCACAATGAGCAGTTCTTC.